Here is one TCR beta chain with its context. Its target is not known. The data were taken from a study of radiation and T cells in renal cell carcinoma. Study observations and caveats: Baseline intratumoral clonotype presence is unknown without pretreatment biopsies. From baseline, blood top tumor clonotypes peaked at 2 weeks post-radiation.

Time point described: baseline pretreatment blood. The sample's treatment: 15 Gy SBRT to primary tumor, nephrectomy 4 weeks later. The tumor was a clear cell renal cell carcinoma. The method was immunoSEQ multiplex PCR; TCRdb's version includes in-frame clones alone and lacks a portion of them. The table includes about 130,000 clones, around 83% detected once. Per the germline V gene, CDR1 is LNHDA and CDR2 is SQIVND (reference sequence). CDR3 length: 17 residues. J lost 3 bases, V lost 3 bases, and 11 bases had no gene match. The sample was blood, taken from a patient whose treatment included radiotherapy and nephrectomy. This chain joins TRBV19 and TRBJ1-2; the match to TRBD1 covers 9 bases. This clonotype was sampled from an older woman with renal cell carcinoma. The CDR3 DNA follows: TGTGCCAGTAGTATCCCGAACGCCGGGACAGGGTACTATGGCTACACCTTC. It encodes CASSIPNAGTGYYGYTF.